One sample yielded the 10 T cell receptor beta chains listed below, sequenced in a study of Ad26.COV2.S vaccination and SARS-CoV-2 variants. Noted treatment: some 20 received Ad26.COV2.S at low or high dose, single or two shots; several received placebo; per-sample allocation not given. Day 63 after the first vaccine or placebo injection was the time point for sampling. Here immunoSEQ multiplex PCR was the method, and the copy in TCRdb shows in-frame clones only, minus some. The sample carries about half a million clones, 80% to 90% recorded once. Sequencing used peripheral blood, obtained in a trial of Ad26.COV2.S vaccine versus placebo. These receptors all come from a person aged 18-60 years who received the Ad26.COV2.S COVID-19 vaccine or a placebo.

The chain is built from TRBV15 and TRBJ2-1, with 10 bases fitting TRBD2. CDR1 is LNHNV and CDR2 is YYDKDF in the germline V gene (reference sequence). The CDR3 totals 16 residues. The junction had 3 bases not matched to a gene; V was cut back by 1 base and J by 3 bases. The chain's CDR3 is CATSRVASGSYNEQFF. The CDR3, as DNA: TGTGCCACCAGCAGAGTGGCTAGCGGGAGCTACAATGAGCAGTTCTTC.

The chain has TRBV2 and TRBJ1-2, with 7 bases identical to TRBD1. V lost 9 bases, J lost 5 bases, and 0 bases stayed unmatched. Germline assignment: CDR1 SNHLY and CDR2 FYNNEI. CDR3 length equals 10 residues. The CDR3 sequence is CARTGYGYTF. The CDR3 DNA reads as TGTGCCAGGACAGGGTATGGCTACACCTTC.

The chain couples TRBV7-2 to TRBJ2-1; 8 bases match TRBD2. V lost 5 bases and J lost 4; bases outside the gene matches: 13. Germline loops: CDR1 SGHTA, CDR2 FQGNSA. The CDR3 loop spans 17 amino acids. The CDR3 protein is CASSPAPQRGIYNEQFF. Written as DNA, the CDR3 is TGTGCCAGCAGCCCCGCCCCCCAGCGGGGGATATACAATGAGCAGTTCTTC.

This rearrangement joins TRBV11-2 to TRBJ1-1, with D tentatively TRBD1 (6 bases). From germline, CDR1 is SGHAT and CDR2 FQNNGV. The CDR3 is made up of 15 amino acids. Trimming removed 2 bases from V and 1 base from J, with 11 bases in between. The CDR3 bases are TGTGCCAGCAGCTTAAGGGACACAGCGAACACTGAAGCTTTCTTT. Its protein product is CASSLRDTANTEAFF. The entire variable domain, with the rest obtained from reference TRBV11-2 and TRBJ1-1, is as follows: EAGVAQSPRYKIIEKRQSVAFWCNPISGHATLYWYQQILGQGPKLLIQFQNNGVVDDSQLPKDRFSAERLKGVDSTLKIQPAKLEDSAVYLCASSLRDTANTEAFFGQGTRLTVV.

This sequence joins TRBV7-9 and TRBJ2-2, with D possibly matching TRBD1 (6 bases). Germline V gives CDR1 SEHNR, CDR2 FQNEAQ (reference sequence). Trimming removed 5 bases at V and 1 base at J, with 17 bases between. The CDR3 is made up of 17 amino acids. In DNA, the CDR3 is TGTGCCAGCAGCCCCGACTCTGGACAGAAGAACACCGGGGAGCTGTTTTTT. The encoded protein is CASSPDSGQKNTGELFF.

The rearrangement joins TRBV27 to TRBJ1-2; TRBD1 might be the D (5 bases). Germline V lookup: CDR1 MNHEY, CDR2 SMNVEV (reference sequence). The CDR3 covers 14 residues. The V end lost 2 bases, the J end lost 7 bases, and 14 bases lay between the germline ends. CDR3: CASSLKEGVGGYTF. The CDR3 DNA follows: TGTGCCAGCAGTTTAAAAGAAGGGGTGGGTGGCTACACCTTC.

In this sample, this clone turned up once. The chain links TRBV12-3 or TRBV12-4 to TRBJ1-1; D might be TRBD1 (5 bases). The CDR3 runs to 13 residues. V dropped 7 bases and J dropped 2 bases, with 11 bases sitting between them. The CDR3 nucleotides are TGTGCCAGCATTCGGGGGTTTAACACTGAAGCTTTCTTT. Translating it yields CASIRGFNTEAFF.

The rearrangement joins TRBV27 to TRBJ1-5; 9 bases agree with TRBD1. CDR1 is MNHEY and CDR2 is SMNVEV in the germline V gene (reference sequence). J was trimmed by 0 bases and V by 8 bases; bases with no gene match: 11. This CDR3 is 17 amino acids long. The CDR3 DNA reads TGTGCCAGCGGGATACCGGGACAGGGAAATAGCAATCAGCCCCAGCATTTT. Its protein product is CASGIPGQGNSNQPQHF.

This sequence joins TRBV11-2 and TRBJ1-1; 9 nucleotides agree with TRBD1. This CDR3 contains 14 residues. The V segment lost 5 bases and the J segment 3 bases; nucleotides outside the gene matches: 4. Germline values: CDR1 SGHAT, CDR2 FQNNGV. This chain's CDR3 is CASSIRDRDTEAFF. CDR3 nucleotides: TGTGCCAGCAGCATCCGGGACAGGGACACTGAAGCTTTCTTT.

This chain links TRBV6-6 with TRBJ2-7; D perhaps matches TRBD1 (5 bases). Germline CDR1 MNHNY, CDR2 SVGAGI (reference sequence). Trimming removed 1 base from V and 4 bases from J, with 11 bases in between. This CDR3 comprises 14 residues. The CDR3 protein is CASSYFRDRYEQYF. The CDR3 DNA reads as TGTGCCAGCAGTTACTTCAGGGATAGGTACGAGCAGTACTTC.